This T cell receptor beta chain came from a study of T cells after yellow fever vaccination. Across the whole study: In the case of low-cell-number fractions, SMART-Seq v4 Ultra Low Input was used for preparation. Regarding the study as a whole: FACS-sorted repertoires could contain abundant clonotypes contaminating from the bulk population. Clonotype sharing between CD4 and CD8 compartments was small. The secondary response peaked faster, at day 5 versus 15, but was weaker.

This clonotype was detected only a few times. Its specificity is not known. Via MiXCR, TCRdb re-called the 5' RACE reads, giving one row per CDR3 protein. This sample has 300,000 to 350,000 distinct CDR3 sequences, with 3% to 4.5% found just once. The clonotype comes from a man between 18 and 29 years old who received the YFV17D yellow fever vaccine. The material was PBMCs, obtained 5 days after the yellow fever booster vaccination.

This chain's CDR3 is CASSELERGGREQFF. Written as DNA, the CDR3 is TGTGCCAGCAGTGAATTGGAGCGGGGGGGCCGGGAGCAGTTCTTC. The J gene is TRBJ2-1, the V gene TRBV25-1; TRBD2 matches at 10 bases. The CDR3 contains 15 residues. V was clipped by 1 base and J by 10 bases; unmatched bases: 7. Germline V CDR1 and CDR2: MGHDK, SYGVNS. Full variable domain (outside the CDR3, taken from reference TRBV25-1 and TRBJ2-1): EADIYQTPRYLVIGTGKKITLECSQTMGHDKMYWYQQDPGMELHLIHYSYGVNSTEKGDLSSESTVSRIRTEHFPLTLESARPSHTSQYLCASSELERGGREQFFGPGTRLTVL.